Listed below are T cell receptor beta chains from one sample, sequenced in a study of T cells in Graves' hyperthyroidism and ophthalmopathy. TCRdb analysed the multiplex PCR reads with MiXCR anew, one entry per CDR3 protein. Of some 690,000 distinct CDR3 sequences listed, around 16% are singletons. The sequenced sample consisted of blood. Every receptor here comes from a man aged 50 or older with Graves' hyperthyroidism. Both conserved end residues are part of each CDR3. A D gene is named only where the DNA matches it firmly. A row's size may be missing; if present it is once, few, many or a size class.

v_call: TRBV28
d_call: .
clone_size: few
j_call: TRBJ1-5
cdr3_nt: TGTGCCACGCGGTCGCGCAATCAGCCCCAGCATTTT
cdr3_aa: CATRSRNQPQHF

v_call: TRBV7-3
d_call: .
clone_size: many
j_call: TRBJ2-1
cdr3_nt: TGTGCCAGCAGTAGCGAGTCCACATACAATGAGCAGTTCTTC
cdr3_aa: CASSSESTYNEQFF

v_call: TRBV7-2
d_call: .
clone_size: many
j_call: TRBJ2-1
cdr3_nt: TGTGCCAGCAGCCTCGACAGTGAGAATGAGCAGTTCTTC
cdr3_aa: CASSLDSENEQFF

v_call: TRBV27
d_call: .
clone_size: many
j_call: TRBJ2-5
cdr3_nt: TGTGCCAGCAGTTTTGGATGGCAGGGTGAGACCCAGTACTTC
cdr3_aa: CASSFGWQGETQYF

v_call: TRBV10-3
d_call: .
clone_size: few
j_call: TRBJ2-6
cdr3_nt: TGTGCCATCAGGGAAGTCGGTGGGTCTGGGGCCAACGTCCTGACTTTC
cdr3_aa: CAIREVGGSGANVLTF

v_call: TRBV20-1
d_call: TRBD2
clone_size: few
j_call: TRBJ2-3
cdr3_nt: TGCAGTGCTAGAGCGGCTAGCGGGAGTTCAGATACGCAGTATTTT
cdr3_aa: CSARAASGSSDTQYF

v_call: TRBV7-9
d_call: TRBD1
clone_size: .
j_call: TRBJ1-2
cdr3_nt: TGTGCCAGCAGCCCACCAATCGGGACAGGGGTGGAAGGCTACACCTTC
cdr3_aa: CASSPPIGTGVEGYTF

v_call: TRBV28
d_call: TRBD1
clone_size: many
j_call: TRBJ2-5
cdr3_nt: TGTGCCAGCAGTTTTACAGGGGCAGGGCCACTGGGGGAGACCCAGTACTTC
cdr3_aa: CASSFTGAGPLGETQYF

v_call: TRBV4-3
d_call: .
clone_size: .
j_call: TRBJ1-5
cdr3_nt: TGCGCCAGCAGCCAAGAACCGGGACCCCCGGGGGATCAGCCCCAGCATTTT
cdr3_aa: CASSQEPGPPGDQPQHF

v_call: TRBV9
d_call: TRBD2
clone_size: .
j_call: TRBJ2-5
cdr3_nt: TGTGCCAGCAGCGCCTTCGGTGCGGGAGTCGATACCCAGTACTTC
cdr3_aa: CASSAFGAGVDTQYF